What follows are 3 T cell receptor beta chains derived from one specimen sequenced in a study of blood T cell repertoires in COVID-19. Clones were sequenced by immunoSEQ multiplex PCR, and TCRdb holds only the in-frame ones, with some missing. The repertoire holds a few hundred thousand clones, with 88% as singletons. Material for sequencing was PBMCs or T cells enriched from blood (not recorded which). The receptors stem from a woman aged 40-49 years with acute COVID-19.

J is TRBJ1-1 and V is TRBV19, with 7 positions matching TRBD1. The ends lost 3 bases at V and 0 bases at J; junction bases unmatched: 4. From germline, CDR1 is LNHDA and CDR2 SQIVND (reference sequence). The CDR3 has 15 residues. The chain's CDR3 is CASSIPGQMNTEAFF. The CDR3 coding sequence is TGTGCCAGTAGTATCCCGGGACAGATGAACACTGAAGCTTTCTTT.

V gene TRBV24-1 combines with J gene TRBJ2-1; TRBD2 matches at 7 bases. CDR3 length equals 16 residues. J gave up 8 bases and V 3 bases, and 12 bases lay outside the gene matches. CDR1 is KGHDR and CDR2 is SFDVKD in the germline V gene. Here the CDR3 DNA reads TGTGCCACCAGTGATAGAGCGGGAAGGGGCAGGCATGAGCAGTTCTTC. Amino acid sequence: CATSDRAGRGRHEQFF.

V and J are TRBV28 and TRBJ2-2; tentatively, D is TRBD2 (6 bases). The CDR3 has 12 amino acids. CDR1 and CDR2 (germline): MDHEN, SYDVKM. V lost 11 bases to trimming and J lost 4 bases, with 11 bases between them. The CDR3 DNA follows: TGTGCCCACAGGAGGGGCACCGGGGAGCTGTTTTTT. Encoded protein: CAHRRGTGELFF.